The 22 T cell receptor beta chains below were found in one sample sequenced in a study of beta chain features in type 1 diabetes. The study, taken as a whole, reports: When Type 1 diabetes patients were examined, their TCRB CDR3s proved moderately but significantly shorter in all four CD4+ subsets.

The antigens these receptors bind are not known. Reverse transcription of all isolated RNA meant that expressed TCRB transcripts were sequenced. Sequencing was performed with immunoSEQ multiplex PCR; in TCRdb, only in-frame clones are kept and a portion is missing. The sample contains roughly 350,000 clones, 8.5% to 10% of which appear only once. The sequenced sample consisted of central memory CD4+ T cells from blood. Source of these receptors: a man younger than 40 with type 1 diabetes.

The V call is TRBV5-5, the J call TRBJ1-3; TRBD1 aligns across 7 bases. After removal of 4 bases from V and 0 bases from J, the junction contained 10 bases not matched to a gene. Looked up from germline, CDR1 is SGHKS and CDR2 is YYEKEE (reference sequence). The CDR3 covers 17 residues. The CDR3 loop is CASSGNPGQSSGNTIYF. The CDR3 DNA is TGTGCCAGCAGCGGTAATCCGGGACAGAGCTCTGGAAACACCATATATTTT.

CDR3: CASSWDISYEQYF. The CDR3 DNA reads TGTGCCAGCAGTTGGGACATCTCCTACGAGCAGTACTTC. The rearrangement uses TRBV27 and TRBJ2-7; possible D gene TRBD1, 6 bases. Germline loops: CDR1 MNHEY, CDR2 SMNVEV (reference sequence). V gave up 4 bases and J gave up 0 bases, with 7 bases separating them. The CDR3 is 13 amino acids.

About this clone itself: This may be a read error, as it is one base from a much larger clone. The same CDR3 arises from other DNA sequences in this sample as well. CDR3 DNA sequence: TGTGCCAGCAGCTTAGCGTGGGAGACCCAGTACTTC. Residues: CASSLAWETQYF. The chain couples TRBV7-3 to TRBJ2-5; D gene unclear. Germline-derived CDR1 and CDR2 are SGHTA and FQGTGA. The CDR3 sequence is 12 residues long. V was clipped by 2 bases and J by 5 bases, with 6 bases between them.

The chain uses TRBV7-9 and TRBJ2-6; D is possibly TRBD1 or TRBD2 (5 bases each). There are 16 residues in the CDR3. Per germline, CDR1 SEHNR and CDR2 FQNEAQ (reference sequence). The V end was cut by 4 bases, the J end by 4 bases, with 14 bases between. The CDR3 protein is CASSSKTGAGANVLTF. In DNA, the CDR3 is TGTGCCAGCAGCTCCAAAACCGGGGCAGGGGCCAACGTCCTGACTTTC.

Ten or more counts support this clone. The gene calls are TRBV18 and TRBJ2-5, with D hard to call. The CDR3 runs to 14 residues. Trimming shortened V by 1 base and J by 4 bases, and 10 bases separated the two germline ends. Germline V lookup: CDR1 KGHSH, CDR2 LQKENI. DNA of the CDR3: TGTGCCAGCTCACCACAGACCGACACAGAGACCCAGTACTTC. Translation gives CASSPQTDTETQYF.

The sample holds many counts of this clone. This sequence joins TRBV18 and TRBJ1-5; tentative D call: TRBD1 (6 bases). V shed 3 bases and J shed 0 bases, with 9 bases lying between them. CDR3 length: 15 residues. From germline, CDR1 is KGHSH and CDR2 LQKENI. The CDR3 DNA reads TGTGCCAGCTCACCCCAGGACAGTAGCAATCAGCCCCAGCATTTT. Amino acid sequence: CASSPQDSSNQPQHF.

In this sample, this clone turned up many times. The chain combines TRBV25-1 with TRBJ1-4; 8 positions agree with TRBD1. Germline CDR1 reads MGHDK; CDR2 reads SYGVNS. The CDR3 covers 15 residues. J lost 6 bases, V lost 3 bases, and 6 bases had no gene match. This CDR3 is CASSDVDRGDEKLFF. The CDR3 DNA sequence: TGTGCCAGCAGTGACGTAGACAGGGGAGATGAAAAACTGTTTTTT. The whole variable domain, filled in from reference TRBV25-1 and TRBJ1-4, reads EADIYQTPRYLVIGTGKKITLECSQTMGHDKMYWYQQDPGMELHLIHYSYGVNSTEKGDLSSESTVSRIRTEHFPLTLESARPSHTSQYLCASSDVDRGDEKLFFGSGTQLSVL.

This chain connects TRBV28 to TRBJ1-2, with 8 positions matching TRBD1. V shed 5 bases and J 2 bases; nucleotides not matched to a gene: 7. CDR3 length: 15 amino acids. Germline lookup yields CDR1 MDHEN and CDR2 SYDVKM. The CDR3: CASSTRRQGNYGYTF. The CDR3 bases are TGTGCCAGCAGTACCCGAAGACAGGGGAACTATGGCTACACCTTC.

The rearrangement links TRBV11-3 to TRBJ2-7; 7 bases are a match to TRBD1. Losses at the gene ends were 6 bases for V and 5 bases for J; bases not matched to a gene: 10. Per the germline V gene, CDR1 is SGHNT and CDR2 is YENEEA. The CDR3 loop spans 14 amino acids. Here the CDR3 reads CASSQEQGKHEQYF. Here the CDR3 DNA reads TGTGCCAGCAGTCAAGAACAGGGGAAGCACGAGCAGTACTTC.

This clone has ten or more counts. Here the CDR3 reads CASRYRQGVLNTEAFF. In DNA form, the CDR3 reads TGTGCCAGCAGGTACCGACAGGGGGTCTTGAACACTGAAGCTTTCTTT. This sequence joins TRBV28 and TRBJ1-1; 9 bases line up with TRBD1. The junction had 8 bases not matched to a gene; V was cut back by 6 bases and J by 0 bases. The germline CDR1 and CDR2 sequences are MDHEN and SYDVKM. The CDR3 runs 16 residues. The variable domain in full, completed from reference TRBV28 and TRBJ1-1, reads DVKVTQSSRYLVKRTGEKVFLECVQDMDHENMFWYRQDPGLGLRLIYFSYDVKMKEKGDIPEGYSVSREKKERFSLILESASTNQTSMYLCASRYRQGVLNTEAFFGQGTRLTVV.

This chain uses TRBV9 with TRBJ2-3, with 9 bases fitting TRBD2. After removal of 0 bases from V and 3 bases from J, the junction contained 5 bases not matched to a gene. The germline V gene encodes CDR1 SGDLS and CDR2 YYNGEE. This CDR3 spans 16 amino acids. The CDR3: CASSVEPSGITDTQYF. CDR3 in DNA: TGTGCCAGCAGCGTAGAACCTAGCGGGATTACAGATACGCAGTATTTT.

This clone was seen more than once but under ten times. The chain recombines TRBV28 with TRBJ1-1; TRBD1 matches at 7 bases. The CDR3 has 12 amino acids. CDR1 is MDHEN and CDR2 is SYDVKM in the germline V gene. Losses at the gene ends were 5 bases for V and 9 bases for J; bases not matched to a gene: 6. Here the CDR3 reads CASSIDRVKAFF. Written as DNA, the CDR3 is TGTGCCAGCAGTATTGACAGGGTTAAAGCTTTCTTT.

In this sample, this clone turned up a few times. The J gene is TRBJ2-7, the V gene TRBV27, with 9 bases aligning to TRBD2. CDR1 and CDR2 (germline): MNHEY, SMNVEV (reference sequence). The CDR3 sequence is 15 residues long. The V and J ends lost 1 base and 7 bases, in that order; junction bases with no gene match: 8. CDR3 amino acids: CASSLFGTSSGEQYF. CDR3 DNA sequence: TGTGCCAGCAGTTTATTCGGGACTAGCTCCGGAGAGCAGTACTTC.

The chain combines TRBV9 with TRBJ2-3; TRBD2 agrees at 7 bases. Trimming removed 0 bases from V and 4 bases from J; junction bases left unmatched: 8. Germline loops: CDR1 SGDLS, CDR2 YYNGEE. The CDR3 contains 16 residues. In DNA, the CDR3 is TGTGCCAGCAGCGTAGAGTGGGAGGGCCGTCCAGATACGCAGTATTTT. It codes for CASSVEWEGRPDTQYF.

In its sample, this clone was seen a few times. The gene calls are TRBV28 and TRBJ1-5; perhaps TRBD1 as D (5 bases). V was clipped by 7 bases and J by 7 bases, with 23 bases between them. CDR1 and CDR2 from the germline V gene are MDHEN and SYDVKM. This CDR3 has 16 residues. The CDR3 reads CASTFSLGKGPQPQHF. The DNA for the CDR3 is TGTGCCAGCACCTTTTCACTCGGTAAGGGACCCCAGCCCCAGCATTTT.

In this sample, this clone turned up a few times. DNA for the CDR3: TGTGCCAGTAGTATAGATCATACGCTCCAGCCCCAGCATTTT. Translated: CASSIDHTLQPQHF. The V and J genes are TRBV19 and TRBJ1-5; D is ambiguous. Looked up from germline, CDR1 is LNHDA and CDR2 is SQIVND (reference sequence). This CDR3 contains 14 residues. V was pared by 0 bases and J by 7 bases, with 10 bases between.

Here the CDR3 reads CASSLRPRGQPWTQYF. The CDR3 DNA follows: TGTGCCAGCAGTTTACGGCCCAGGGGACAACCTTGGACCCAGTACTTC. The chain is built from TRBV27 and TRBJ2-5; possible D gene TRBD1, 6 bases. This CDR3 spans 16 amino acids. CDR1 is MNHEY, CDR2 SMNVEV, per germline (reference sequence). The ends were cut back, 2 bases at V and 7 bases at J, with 20 bases in the middle.

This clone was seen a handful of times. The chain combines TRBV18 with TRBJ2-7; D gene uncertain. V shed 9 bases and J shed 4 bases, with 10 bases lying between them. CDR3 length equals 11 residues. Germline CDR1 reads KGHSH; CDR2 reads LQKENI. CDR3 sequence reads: CASFSAYEQYF. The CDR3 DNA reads TGTGCCAGTTTCTCAGCTTACGAGCAGTACTTC.

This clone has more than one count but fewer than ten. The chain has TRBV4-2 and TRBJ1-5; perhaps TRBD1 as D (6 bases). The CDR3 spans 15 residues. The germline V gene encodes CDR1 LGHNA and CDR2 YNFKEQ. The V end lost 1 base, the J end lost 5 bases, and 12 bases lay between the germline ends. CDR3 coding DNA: TGTGCCAGCAGCCAAGTATCAGGGGAAGATCAGCCCCAGCATTTT. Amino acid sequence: CASSQVSGEDQPQHF.

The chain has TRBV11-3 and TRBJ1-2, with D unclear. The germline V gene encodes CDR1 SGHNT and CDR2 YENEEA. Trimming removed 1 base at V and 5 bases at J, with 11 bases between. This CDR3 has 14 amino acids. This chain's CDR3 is CASSLVTVTYGYTF. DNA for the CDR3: TGTGCCAGCAGCTTAGTTACAGTAACTTATGGCTACACCTTC.

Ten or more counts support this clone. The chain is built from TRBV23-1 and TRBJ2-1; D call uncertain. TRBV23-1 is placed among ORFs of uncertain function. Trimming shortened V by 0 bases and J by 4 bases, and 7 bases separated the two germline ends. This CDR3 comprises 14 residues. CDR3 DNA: TGCGCCAGCAGTCAATCCCCCCGGTACAATGAGCAGTTCTTC. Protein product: CASSQSPRYNEQFF.

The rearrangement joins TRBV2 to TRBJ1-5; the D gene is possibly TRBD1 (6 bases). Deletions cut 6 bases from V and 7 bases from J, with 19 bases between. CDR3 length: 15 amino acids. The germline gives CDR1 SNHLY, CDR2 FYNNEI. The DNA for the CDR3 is TGTGCCAGCAGCTTTGGACAGCCCCTGGGGCAGCCCCAGCATTTT. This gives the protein CASSFGQPLGQPQHF.